Sequencing of this T cell receptor (beta chain) was carried out in a study of cytomegalovirus exposure and HLA in healthy donors. Study-level information: Of all 398 donors who were genotyped, roughly 83% belonged to the Caucasian-associated ancestry cluster. Study conclusions and caveats: In a later analysis, HLA-C alleles had the fewest associated TCRs, DRB1 alleles the most. With later analysis, a missense DCLRE1C variant became linked to TCR beta V- and J-gene trimming. It was only CMV serostatus that was available as immune exposure information.

Of note for this clone: Its specificity is unknown.

Researchers ran the PCR with 60 Vbeta and 13 Jbeta primers. The protocol was immunoSEQ multiplex PCR, while the TCRdb copy is restricted to in-frame clones and leaves out a portion. The sample holds roughly 190,000 clones; 82% are singletons and the top ten take about 1.7%. There are 17 residues in the CDR3. Between the trimmed V and J ends, which lost 1 base and 3 bases, there was a span of 17 bases. Germline assignment: CDR1 SGHTA and CDR2 FQGNSA. The clonotype originates from a woman between 18 and 29 years old in good health and CMV-seronegative. Material for sequencing was PBMCs. J is TRBJ2-3 and V is TRBV7-2; D perhaps matches TRBD2 (6 bases). The CDR3 spells CASSLGGGRERTDTQYF. The CDR3 coding sequence is TGTGCCAGCAGCTTAGGGGGCGGCCGGGAGAGGACAGATACGCAGTATTTT.